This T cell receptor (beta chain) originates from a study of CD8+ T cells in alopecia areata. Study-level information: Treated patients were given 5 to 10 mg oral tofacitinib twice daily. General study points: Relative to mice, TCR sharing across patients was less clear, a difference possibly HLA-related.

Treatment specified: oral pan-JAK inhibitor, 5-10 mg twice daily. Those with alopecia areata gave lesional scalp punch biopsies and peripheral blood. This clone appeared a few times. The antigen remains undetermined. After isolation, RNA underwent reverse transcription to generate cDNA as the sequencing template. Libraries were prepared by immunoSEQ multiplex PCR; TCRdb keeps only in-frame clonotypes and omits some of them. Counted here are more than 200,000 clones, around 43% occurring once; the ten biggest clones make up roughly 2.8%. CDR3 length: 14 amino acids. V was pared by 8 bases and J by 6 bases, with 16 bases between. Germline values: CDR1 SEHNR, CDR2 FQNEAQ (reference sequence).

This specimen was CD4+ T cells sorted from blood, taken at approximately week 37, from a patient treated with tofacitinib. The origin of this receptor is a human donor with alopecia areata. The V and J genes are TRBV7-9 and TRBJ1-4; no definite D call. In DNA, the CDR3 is TGTGCCAGCTTGGAAGGCAGCGGCGATGAAAAACTGTTTTTT. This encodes CASLEGSGDEKLFF.